A selection of T cell receptor beta chains follows, all from one sample in a study of T-cell reconstitution after alpha-beta-depleted transplantation in children. TCRdb re-called the PCR reads through MiXCR, storing one row per CDR3 protein. This sample yields 45,000 to 55,000 distinct CDR3 sequences, of which 5.8% are seen a single time; 30% belongs to the top ten. The sample in question was PBMCs, mostly from graft donor cells, obtained 60 days after TCRalphabeta/CD19-depleted stem cell transplant. Receptor source: a female patient aged 2-10 years who had a stem cell transplant for aplastic anemia, so the T cells may come from the graft donor. Each CDR3 is given with its conserved first and last residue. Each record gives: D gene, clone size, J gene, V gene, CDR3 protein, CDR3 DNA. A D gene is named only where the DNA matches it firmly. Sizes are listed as once, few, many or a size class.

NA	many	TRBJ2-3	TRBV20-1	CSWAGTSTDTQYF	TGCAGCTGGGCAGGGACTAGCACAGATACGCAGTATTTT
NA	few	TRBJ2-5	TRBV20-1	CSAQSGRETQYF	TGCAGTGCCCAATCGGGGCGGGAGACCCAGTACTTC
NA	many	TRBJ2-7	TRBV5-5	CASSLGREIYEQYF	TGTGCCAGCAGCTTGGGTCGCGAGATCTACGAGCAGTACTTC
NA	many	TRBJ2-3	TRBV12-3/TRBV12-4	CASSFSGDHRTDTQYF	TGTGCCAGCAGTTTTTCAGGGGACCACCGCACAGATACGCAGTATTTT
TRBD2	many	TRBJ2-7	TRBV28	CASSPTGGPYEQYF	TGTGCCAGCAGTCCTACGGGGGGTCCCTACGAGCAGTACTTC
NA	many	TRBJ2-1	TRBV13	CASSPSGRFYNEQFF	TGTGCCAGCAGCCCCTCGGGAAGGTTCTACAATGAGCAGTTCTTC
TRBD2	few	TRBJ2-1	TRBV28	CASSNPLPGLAYSYNEQFF	TGTGCCAGCAGTAACCCCTTGCCGGGACTAGCGTACTCCTACAATGAGCAGTTCTTC
TRBD1	many	TRBJ2-3	TRBV28	CASSGAGTGYTDTQYF	TGTGCCAGCAGTGGGGCCGGGACAGGATACACAGATACGCAGTATTTT
TRBD1	many	TRBJ1-1	TRBV5-5	CASSPGAGGQGTEAFF	TGTGCCAGCAGCCCAGGGGCAGGGGGCCAGGGCACTGAAGCTTTCTTT
TRBD1	many	TRBJ2-7	TRBV6-5	CASSFFRGKEGEQYF	TGTGCCAGCAGTTTCTTCAGGGGGAAAGAGGGCGAGCAGTACTTC